The 17 T cell receptor beta chains listed next were all sequenced from one sample in a study of prognosis after radiotherapy for stage I lung cancer. Multiplex PCR, run in two rounds, amplified TCR beta CDR3 from genomic DNA. With primers specific to each TRBV and TRBJ gene, the first-round PCR was performed. TCRdb recomputed calls from the multiplex PCR reads with MiXCR, one row per CDR3 protein. The sample records about 24,000 distinct CDR3 sequences, around 36% being singletons. Sequences were derived from PBMCs, sampled before or after stereotactic body radiation therapy (not recorded which). Receptors originate from a donor of 50 years or more with non-small cell lung cancer.

This clonotype was counted at least ten times. The chain has TRBV20-1 and TRBJ2-1; TRBD2 aligns across 7 bases. This CDR3 spans 14 amino acids. The trim removed 0 bases at V and 7 bases at J, leaving 6 bases unmatched. Germline CDR1 reads DFQATT; CDR2 reads SNEGSKA (reference sequence). CDR3 amino acids: CSARDVAGVNEQFF. Written as DNA, the CDR3 is TGCAGTGCTAGAGATGTGGCGGGAGTAAATGAGCAGTTCTTC.

This clonotype was recorded many times. This chain connects TRBV20-1 to TRBJ2-1, with D unresolved. The V gene lost 0 bases and the J gene lost 3 bases, with 12 bases spanning the gap. This CDR3 spans 15 amino acids. The V gene's germline CDR1 is DFQATT and CDR2 SNEGSKA (reference sequence). The CDR3 nucleotides read TGCAGTGCTAGAGATTCCGAGCGCCACTACAATGAGCAGTTCTTC. Protein: CSARDSERHYNEQFF.

This clonotype was counted a few times. A much larger clone sits a single nucleotide away, making a read error possible. The chain recombines TRBV4-3 with TRBJ2-1, with D perhaps TRBD1 (6 bases). The CDR3 contains 18 residues. The ends were cut back, 1 base at V and 2 bases at J, with 18 bases in the middle. Germline CDR1 reads LGHNA; CDR2 reads YSLEER. Written as DNA, the CDR3 is TGCGCCAGCAGCCAAGGACGGCCGCGCAGGGGCCCCTACAATGAGCAGTTCTTC. As protein: CASSQGRPRRGPYNEQFF.

This clonotype qualifies as medium-sized. This chain links TRBV12-3 or TRBV12-4 with TRBJ1-2; 7 bases line up with TRBD1. J was trimmed by 0 bases and V by 3 bases; bases with no gene match: 7. This CDR3 has 16 amino acids. For the CDR3, the DNA is TGTGCCAGCAGTTTCCAAGGACAGGTAGCTAACTATGGCTACACCTTC. This translates into CASSFQGQVANYGYTF.

The chain combines TRBV20-1 with TRBJ2-3; D possibly uses TRBD1 or TRBD2 (5 bases each). V lost 4 bases and J lost 0, with 14 bases in between. This CDR3 is built from 15 residues. CDR1 and CDR2 from the germline V gene are DFQATT and SNEGSKA (reference sequence). For the CDR3, the DNA is TGCAGTGCTAAAGGGACGCCGGATAGCACAGATACGCAGTATTTT. Translating it yields CSAKGTPDSTDTQYF.

This chain connects TRBV30 to TRBJ1-6; possible D gene TRBD1, 6 bases. Between the trimmed V and J ends, which lost 2 bases and 5 bases, there was a span of 16 bases. This CDR3 comprises 16 residues. Germline V lookup: CDR1 GTSNPN, CDR2 SVGIG (reference sequence). CDR3 nucleotides: TGTGCCTGGAGTCAGATCAGGACAGTGGATAATTCACCCCTCCACTTT. Translation gives CAWSQIRTVDNSPLHF.

This clonotype was counted at least ten times. This chain uses TRBV5-1 with TRBJ2-7, with D unclear. With 5 bases removed from V and 3 bases from J, the gap between germline ends came to 15 bases. The CDR3 covers 14 residues. CDR1 and CDR2 from the germline V gene are SGHRS and YFSETQ. CDR3 DNA: TGCGCCAGCAGTGCCATATCCCTGGACTACGAGCAGTACTTC. Its translation is CASSAISLDYEQYF. The entire variable domain, with the rest obtained from reference TRBV5-1 and TRBJ2-7, is as follows: KAGVTQTPRYLIKTRGQQVTLSCSPISGHRSVSWYQQTPGQGLQFLFEYFSETQRNKGNFPGRFSGRQFSNSRSEMNVSTLELGDSALYLCASSAISLDYEQYFGPGTRLTVT.

This clonotype was counted many times. The V gene is TRBV4-1, the J gene TRBJ2-7; 8 positions agree with TRBD2. The CDR3 extends over 17 amino acids. V gave up 4 bases and J gave up 0 bases; unmatched junction bases: 11. Germline loops: CDR1 MGHRA, CDR2 YSYEKL. In nucleotides, the CDR3 is TGCGCCAGCAGCCGACGACTGAACAGCGGGAGCTCCTACGAGCAGTACTTC. Its protein is CASSRRLNSGSSYEQYF.

At least ten counts were recorded for this clonotype. The J gene is TRBJ2-1, the V gene TRBV11-2; unclear D gene. This CDR3 contains 15 residues. Deletions cut 5 bases from V and 3 bases from J, with 14 bases between. Germline loops: CDR1 SGHAT, CDR2 FQNNGV. The CDR3 region is CASSAQLGNYNEQFF. The CDR3 bases are TGTGCCAGCAGCGCGCAGCTAGGGAACTACAATGAGCAGTTCTTC.

This clonotype was counted ten times or more. The chain has TRBV28 and TRBJ2-1, with 10 nucleotides matching TRBD1. CDR3 length: 14 amino acids. The junction had 7 bases not matched to a gene; V was cut back by 6 bases and J by 8 bases. From germline, CDR1 is MDHEN and CDR2 SYDVKM. The CDR3 sequence is CASRTGGRMDEQFF. The CDR3 DNA sequence: TGTGCCAGCAGGACAGGGGGCCGCATGGATGAGCAGTTCTTC.

The chain combines TRBV12-5 with TRBJ2-1; the match to TRBD1 covers 9 bases. V shed 4 bases, J shed 8 bases, and the junction held 6 bases outside the gene matches. This CDR3 contains 14 residues. CDR1 is LGHNT and CDR2 is FRNRAP in the germline V gene. The CDR3, as DNA: TGTGCTAGTGGTTCCGGGACAGGGTACTATGAGCAGTTCTTC. Translation: CASGSGTGYYEQFF.

This clonotype was observed at least ten times. CDR3 bases: TGTGCCAGTAGCCAAATCCGGGGGGGGGCTGAAACTGAAGCTTTCTTT. Its protein product is CASSQIRGGAETEAFF. This chain links TRBV19 with TRBJ1-1; D perhaps matches TRBD1 (6 bases). CDR1 is LNHDA and CDR2 is SQIVND in the germline V gene (reference sequence). Trimming cost V 6 bases and J 5 bases, with 22 bases left between them. The CDR3 is 16 residues long.

Sample share makes this clonotype medium-sized. The chain has TRBV12-3 or TRBV12-4 and TRBJ1-2, with a possible D match to TRBD1 (6 bases). The CDR3 extends over 13 amino acids. V was trimmed by 1 base and J by 8 bases, leaving 11 bases between them. CDR3 nucleotide sequence: TGTGCCAGCAGTTTAGGAACAGGGTTGGGCTACACCTTC. The encoded protein is CASSLGTGLGYTF.

Ten or more counts support this clonotype. V and J are TRBV5-1 and TRBJ2-1, with a possible D match to TRBD2 (6 bases). Deletions cut 4 bases from V and 6 bases from J, with 14 bases between. The CDR3 contains 14 residues. Germline V gives CDR1 SGHRS, CDR2 YFSETQ. CDR3 nucleotide sequence: TGCGCCAGCAGCCTGGGGGGAGCCGGCAATGAGCAGTTCTTC. This gives the protein CASSLGGAGNEQFF.

This clonotype was seen ten or more times. This chain uses TRBV12-3 or TRBV12-4 with TRBJ1-1; the match to TRBD1 covers 8 bases. CDR3 length equals 16 residues. V gave up 1 base and J gave up 3 bases; unmatched junction bases: 7. CDR3 bases: TGTGCCAGCAGTTTAGTCAGGGGGCGGAGGGACACTGAAGCTTTCTTT. This codes for CASSLVRGRRDTEAFF.

This clonotype has at least ten counts. The chain recombines TRBV24-1 with TRBJ1-2, with D unclear. V was cut by 0 bases and J by 1 base, with 11 bases left in between. The CDR3 sequence is 16 residues long. The germline CDR1 and CDR2 sequences are KGHDR and SFDVKD. The CDR3 bases are TGTGCCACCAGTGATTTGCTGGCAGGTCATAACTATGGCTACACCTTC. Encoded protein: CATSDLLAGHNYGYTF.

The V gene is TRBV5-1, the J gene TRBJ2-7, with D hard to call. CDR1 and CDR2 from the germline V gene are SGHRS and YFSETQ. The V end was cut by 1 base, the J end by 2 bases, with 13 bases between. The CDR3 is 15 residues long. The CDR3 DNA is TGCGCCAGCAGCTTGACAGTGGGAACCCCCTACGAGCAGTACTTC. Translation gives CASSLTVGTPYEQYF.